Detailed here is one T cell receptor beta chain. Using immunoSEQ multiplex PCR, the repertoire was profiled, and TCRdb retains in-frame clones only, with some absent. Among 71,000 or so clones listed, approximately 94% were seen once. The data originate from a study of cytomegalovirus exposure and HLA in healthy donors. The receptor was isolated from a man aged 18 to 29 in good health and CMV-seropositive. Sequences were obtained from PBMCs.

CDR3 region: CASSPSPGQPYEQYF. In nucleotides, the CDR3 is TGTGCCAGCAGCCCCTCTCCTGGACAGCCCTACGAGCAGTACTTC. The chain carries TRBV6-1 and TRBJ2-5, with D perhaps matching TRBD1 (6 bases). TRBJ2-7 explains the end of the DNA better; the J call may be wrong. This CDR3 is 15 amino acids long. The V gene's germline CDR1 is MNHNS and CDR2 SASEGT.